This T cell receptor beta chain was recorded in a study of blood T cell repertoires in COVID-19. Participant ages covered about 18 to 100 years across about two dozen US areas. Exposed enrollees had met someone with a PCR-confirmed or clinician-diagnosed COVID-19 case at some point within the 2 weeks before study entry. In the study's own analysis: Quantification of nucleated cells was approximated via reference gene primer amplification. Only in-frame clones appear in the TCRdb table, and some are missing; sequencing was by immunoSEQ multiplex PCR. Clonal size and the V and J genes are those of that table, whereas D and trimming came from the DNA. The sample yields about 280,000 clones, about four fifths seen once. This clone has more than one count but fewer than ten. The sample taken for sequencing was PBMCs or T cells enriched from blood (not recorded which). This clonotype originated in a man aged 35 to 55 who had been exposed to COVID-19.

This chain's CDR3 is CASSPGTGGSNQPQHF. DNA for the CDR3: TGCGCCAGCAGCCCGGGGACAGGGGGAAGCAATCAGCCCCAGCATTTT. V gene TRBV4-1 combines with J gene TRBJ1-5, with 11 bases fitting TRBD1. The CDR3 totals 16 residues. CDR1 is MGHRA, CDR2 YSYEKL, per germline. V lost 4 bases, J lost 1 base, and 3 bases stayed unmatched.